The 21 T cell receptor beta chains in this list originate from one sample, sequenced in a study of molecular identifiers for immune sequencing clone quantification. TCRdb processed the PCR reads anew with MiXCR; each CDR3 protein has one entry. The data hold 20,000 to 30,000 distinct CDR3 sequences, with about a sixth observed a single time. The sample was naive CD8+ T cells from blood, with Jurkat cell RNA spiked in. Subset given: FACS-sorted CD8+CD4-CCR7+CD45RA+ naive T cells. These receptors originate from a human donor in good health. Some libraries in this study had Jurkat cell RNA spiked in.

In its sample, this clonotype was seen many times. The chain links TRBV5-4 to TRBJ2-7, with a weak D call TRBD1 (5 bases). The V end was cut by 0 bases, the J end by 5 bases, with 15 bases between. The germline CDR1 and CDR2 sequences are SGHNT and YYREEE (reference sequence). The CDR3 sequence is 15 residues long. The CDR3 spells CASSLGTPKSDEQYF. In DNA form, the CDR3 reads TGTGCCAGCAGCTTGGGGACACCTAAGTCCGACGAGCAGTACTTC.

This clonotype was picked up many times. The rearrangement joins TRBV20-1 to TRBJ2-2; 8 bases agree with TRBD1. This CDR3 spans 14 amino acids. Looked up from germline, CDR1 is DFQATT and CDR2 is SNEGSKA (reference sequence). Trimming cost V 5 bases and J 1 base; bases outside gene matches: 3. CDR3: CSAEDRENTGELFF. The CDR3 coding sequence is TGCAGTGCTGAGGACAGGGAGAACACCGGGGAGCTGTTTTTT.

Remarks on this clonotype: The junction departs from germline at one end; a sequencing error may be responsible. The rearrangement joins TRBV9 to TRBJ2-3, with D perhaps matching TRBD2 (7 bases). The CDR3 totals 16 residues. Germline-derived CDR1 and CDR2 are SGDLS and YYNGEE. CDR3 in amino acids: CASSAEGGQSTDTQYF. For the CDR3, the DNA is TGCGCCAGCAGCGCAGAGGGGGGGCAGAGCACAGATACGCAGTATTTT.

This clonotype was observed at least ten times. Here the CDR3 reads CSVETVSTDTQYF. The CDR3 DNA reads as TGCAGCGTTGAAACAGTAAGCACAGATACGCAGTATTTT. This chain joins TRBV29-1 and TRBJ2-3; D is unresolved. The CDR3 has 13 residues. CDR1 is SQVTM, CDR2 ANQGSEA, per germline. With 2 bases removed from V and 0 bases from J, the gap between germline ends came to 6 bases.

This clonotype appeared many times. The chain carries TRBV28 and TRBJ1-5, with 10 nucleotides matching TRBD1. The CDR3 covers 17 residues. Per germline, CDR1 MDHEN and CDR2 SYDVKM. V gave up 7 bases and J gave up 7 bases; unmatched junction bases: 16. CDR3 in DNA: TGTGCCAGCATCCCGTCGGACGGGACAGGGGCTGGCCAGCCCCAGCATTTT. It yields the protein CASIPSDGTGAGQPQHF.

This clonotype has ten or more counts. This chain uses TRBV7-9 with TRBJ2-2, with D perhaps matching TRBD2 (5 bases). Germline CDR1 SEHNR, CDR2 FQNEAQ (reference sequence). The CDR3 consists of 13 residues. Trimming removed 5 bases from V and 5 bases from J, with 9 bases in between. CDR3 region: CASSRDYTGELFF. The CDR3 bases are TGTGCCAGCAGCCGGGATTATACCGGGGAGCTGTTTTTT.

About this clonotype itself: A clone one base away is much larger, so this may be a read error. This chain joins TRBV5-3 and TRBJ2-7, with 7 nucleotides matching TRBD1. TRBV5-3 is an open reading frame, and its role is uncertain. The CDR3 loop spans 13 amino acids. CDR3 nucleotide sequence: TGTGCCAGCAGCTGGGGACAGATTACTGAGCAGTACTTC. Amino acid sequence: CASSWGQITEQYF.

This clonotype appeared many times. The chain couples TRBV30 to TRBJ2-7; the D gene is possibly TRBD1 (6 bases). The CDR3 is 12 amino acids. V was shortened by 2 bases and J by 7 bases, with 12 bases between the two germline ends. The germline CDR1 and CDR2 sequences are GTSNPN and SVGIG (reference sequence). The CDR3 spells CAWSPTGNEQYF. In DNA form, the CDR3 reads TGTGCCTGGAGTCCGACAGGAAATGAGCAGTACTTC.

This clonotype was observed many times. The chain joins TRBV6-2 or TRBV6-3 to TRBJ1-1; 8 nucleotides agree with TRBD1. The CDR3 is 14 amino acids. J gave up 4 bases and V 4 bases, and 5 bases lay outside the gene matches. CDR1 is MNHEY, CDR2 SVGEGT, per germline. CDR3 sequence reads: CASSSDRVVTEAFF. In DNA, the CDR3 is TGTGCCAGCAGTTCGGACAGGGTTGTCACTGAAGCTTTCTTT.

This clonotype was recorded many times. The gene calls are TRBV3-1 and TRBJ2-7; D might be TRBD2 (5 bases). The CDR3 is made up of 18 amino acids. CDR1 is LGHDT, CDR2 YNNKEL, per germline (reference sequence). The V end was cut by 0 bases, the J end by 3 bases, with 21 bases between. The CDR3 DNA is TGTGCCAGCAGCCAAGATGAAGTAGGCGGCGGGCCGTACTACGAGCAGTACTTC. Its translation: CASSQDEVGGGPYYEQYF.

This clonotype was observed at least ten times. The chain employs TRBV9 and TRBJ2-3; D gene uncertain. From germline, CDR1 is SGDLS and CDR2 YYNGEE. Trimming pared 0 bases from V and 7 bases from J, leaving 15 bases between. CDR3 size: 15 residues. The CDR3 loop is CASSVGGPPLNTQYF. For the CDR3, the DNA is TGTGCCAGCAGCGTAGGAGGCCCCCCCCTTAATACGCAGTATTTT.

Judged by abundance, this clonotype is medium-sized. CDR3 region: CASSLGGGTEAFF. The CDR3 DNA is TGTGCCAGCAGCCTCGGGGGCGGCACTGAAGCTTTCTTT. The chain couples TRBV14 to TRBJ1-1, with a tentative D call TRBD1 (6 bases). With 4 bases removed from V and 4 bases from J, the gap between germline ends came to 10 bases. The CDR3 consists of 13 residues. Looked up from germline, CDR1 is SGHDN and CDR2 is FVKESK. Full variable domain (outside the CDR3, taken from reference TRBV14 and TRBJ1-1): EAGVTQFPSHSVIEKGQTVTLRCDPISGHDNLYWYRRVMGKEIKFLLHFVKESKQDESGMPNNRFLAERTGGTYSTLKVQPAELEDSGVYFCASSLGGGTEAFFGQGTRLTVV.

This clonotype was seen ten or more times. This chain joins TRBV4-1 and TRBJ2-5; 10 nucleotides align to TRBD2. The CDR3 length is 17 residues. Trimming at V came to 4 bases and at J to 2 bases, leaving 10 bases not matched to a gene. Germline V gene sequence: CDR1 MGHRA, CDR2 YSYEKL. The CDR3 DNA sequence: TGCGCCAGCAGCCTCAATGGGGCTAGCGGGAGACAAGAGACCCAGTACTTC. It codes for CASSLNGASGRQETQYF.

This clonotype was detected ten times or more. The rearrangement joins TRBV5-6 to TRBJ1-2; the match to TRBD1 covers 8 bases. Germline CDR1 is SGHDT and CDR2 is YYEEEE. Trimming took 5 bases from V and 3 from J; bases not matched to a gene: 3. This CDR3 has 13 amino acids. CDR3 loop: CASSLQGDYGYTF. CDR3 DNA: TGTGCCAGCAGTTTACAGGGGGACTATGGCTACACCTTC.

Concerning this clonotype itself: The junction departs from the called germline gene at one end, perhaps through a read error. The genes are TRBV6-1 and TRBJ2-7; tentative D call: TRBD1 (6 bases). Per the germline V gene, CDR1 is MNHNS and CDR2 is SASEGT. CDR3 size: 13 residues. This CDR3 reads CASSPGEMYELYF. The CDR3, as DNA: TGTGCCAGCAGTCCAGGGGAAATGTACGAGCTGTACTTC.

This clonotype came up many times. The rearrangement links TRBV12-3 or TRBV12-4 to TRBJ2-5; D ambiguous. There are 13 residues in the CDR3. The V end was cut by 3 bases, the J end by 5 bases, with 10 bases between. This CDR3 is CASSFRVMETQYF. For the CDR3, the DNA is TGTGCCAGCAGTTTTCGGGTAATGGAGACCCAGTACTTC.

Turning to this clonotype: Its ends do not fully match the called genes, so a read error is possible. The CDR3 DNA reads as TGTGCCAGCAGTTTATCCAGTCAGGGAGTGACCCAGTGCTTC. Translating gives CASSLSSQGVTQCF. The chain employs TRBV27 and TRBJ2-5, with D perhaps given as TRBD1 or TRBD2 (5 bases each). Germline assignment: CDR1 MNHEY and CDR2 SMNVEV (reference sequence). The CDR3 extends over 14 amino acids.

About this clonotype itself: A read error is possible here, since a much larger clone lies one base away. It is likely a read error, because the conserved phenylalanine at the end of the CDR3 is missing. The V gene is TRBV20-1, the J gene TRBJ2-7; weak D call: TRBD1 (6 bases). Germline-derived CDR1 and CDR2 are DFQATT and SNEGSKA (reference sequence). Trimming left V 6 bases short and J 3 bases short, with 12 bases between. CDR3 length equals 12 residues. In DNA, the CDR3 is TGCAGTGCCATTAGGGACAACTACGAGCAGTACTCC. This codes for CSAIRDNYEQYS.

The V gene is TRBV11-2, the J gene TRBJ2-1; D unresolved. Germline V gives CDR1 SGHAT, CDR2 FQNNGV. The CDR3 length is 12 residues. Trimming stripped 3 bases from V and 7 bases from J, with 7 bases between. The CDR3 here is CASSFTTNEQFF. The CDR3, as DNA: TGTGCCAGCAGCTTTACCACGAATGAGCAGTTCTTC. The complete variable domain, with remaining parts taken from reference TRBV11-2 and TRBJ2-1, reads EAGVAQSPRYKIIEKRQSVAFWCNPISGHATLYWYQQILGQGPKLLIQFQNNGVVDDSQLPKDRFSAERLKGVDSTLKIQPAKLEDSAVYLCASSFTTNEQFFGPGTRLTVL.

This clonotype was seen ten or more times. The V and J genes are TRBV27 and TRBJ2-7; D is possibly TRBD1 (5 bases). This CDR3 is built from 13 residues. V lost 3 bases to trimming and J lost 6 bases, with 12 bases between them. CDR1 is MNHEY and CDR2 is SMNVEV in the germline V gene (reference sequence). CDR3 DNA sequence: TGTGCCAGCAGTTTTAGGCAGGGAAGCGAGCAGTACTTC. Translating gives CASSFRQGSEQYF.

As to this clonotype: The junction departs from the called germline gene at one end, perhaps through a read error. The chain carries TRBV12-3 or TRBV12-4 and TRBJ1-4, with D perhaps TRBD1 (5 bases). The CDR3 is 15 amino acids. The CDR3 loop reads CASTLVQGVNEKLFF. The CDR3 DNA reads TGTGCCAGCACTTTAGTGCAGGGCGTCAATGAAAAACTGTTTTTT.